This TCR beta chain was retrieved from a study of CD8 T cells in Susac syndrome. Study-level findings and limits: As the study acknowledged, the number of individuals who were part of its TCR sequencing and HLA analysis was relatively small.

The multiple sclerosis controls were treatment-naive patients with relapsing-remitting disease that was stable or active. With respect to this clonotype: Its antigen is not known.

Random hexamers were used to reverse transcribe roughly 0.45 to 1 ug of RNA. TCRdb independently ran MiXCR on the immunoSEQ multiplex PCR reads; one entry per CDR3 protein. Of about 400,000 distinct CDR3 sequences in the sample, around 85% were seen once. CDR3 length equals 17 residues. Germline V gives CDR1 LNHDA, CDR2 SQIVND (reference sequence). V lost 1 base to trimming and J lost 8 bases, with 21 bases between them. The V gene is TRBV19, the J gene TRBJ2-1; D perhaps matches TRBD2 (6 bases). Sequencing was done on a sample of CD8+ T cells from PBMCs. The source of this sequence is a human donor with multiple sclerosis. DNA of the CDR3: TGTGCCAGTAGTATAGCACCTCGCGGGGCCGGTAGGGATGAGCAGTTCTTC. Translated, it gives CASSIAPRGAGRDEQFF.